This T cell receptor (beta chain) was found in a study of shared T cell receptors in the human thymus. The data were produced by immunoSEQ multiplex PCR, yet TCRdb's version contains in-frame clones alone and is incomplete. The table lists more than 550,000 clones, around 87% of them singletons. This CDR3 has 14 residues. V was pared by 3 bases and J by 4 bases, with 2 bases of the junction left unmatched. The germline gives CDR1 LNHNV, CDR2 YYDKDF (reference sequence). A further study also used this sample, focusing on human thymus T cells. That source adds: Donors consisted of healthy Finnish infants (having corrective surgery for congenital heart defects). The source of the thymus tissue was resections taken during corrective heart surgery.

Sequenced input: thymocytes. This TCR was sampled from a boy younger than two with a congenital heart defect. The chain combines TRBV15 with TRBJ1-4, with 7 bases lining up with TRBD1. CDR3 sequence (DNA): TGTGCCACCAGCAGGGACAGGAGTAATGAAAAACTGTTTTTT. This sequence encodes CATSRDRSNEKLFF.